This T cell receptor beta chain was sequenced in a study of shared clonotypes between healthy human individuals. Sequenced by immunoSEQ multiplex PCR; TCRdb stores in-frame clones only, minus some. Altogether some 2,500,000 clones are present, less than 95% being singletons, with the ten largest covering 0.3% to 0.4%. Naive CD45RA+ and memory CD45RA-negative subsets were split from CD4+ cells. Germline assignment: CDR1 ENHRY and CDR2 SYGVKD. V shed 10 bases and J shed 1 base, with 11 bases lying between them. The CDR3 loop spans 13 amino acids. What was sequenced was naive CD4+ T cells from PBMCs. Stated subset: CD45RA+ positively selected. The chain recombines TRBV10-3 with TRBJ1-5, with D unclear. This TCR was recovered from a man younger than 35 in good health. Some clones in this sample may be carry-over from other donors' samples. CDR3: CATTDTSNQPQHF. The CDR3 DNA is TGTGCCACCACAGATACGAGCAATCAGCCCCAGCATTTT.